These T cell receptor beta chains were read from a single sample in a study of cytomegalovirus exposure and HLA in healthy donors. Data came from immunoSEQ multiplex PCR; TCRdb stores just in-frame clones and leaves some out. The sample consists of 75,000 to 95,000 clones, 70% to 80% of them appearing once. The specimen sequenced was PBMCs. Receptor source: a human donor in good health. Both conserved end residues are part of each CDR3. The D gene is left open where the match is weak. Size is stated for part of the rows, as once, few or many counts, or as a class when the clone is expanded.

J gene | D gene | clone size | V gene | CDR3 protein | CDR3 DNA
TRBJ1-5 | NA | NA | TRBV6-1 | CASSATVHNQPQHF | TGTGCCAGCAGTGCGACAGTTCACAATCAGCCCCAGCATTTT
TRBJ2-5 | TRBD2 | NA | TRBV6-1 | CASSESRGLAASETQYF | TGTGCCAGCAGTGAATCTCGTGGACTAGCGGCGTCAGAGACCCAGTACTTC
TRBJ2-5 | TRBD1 | NA | TRBV5-1 | CASSRDREETQYF | TGCGCCAGCAGCCGGGACAGGGAAGAGACCCAGTACTTC
TRBJ1-1 | NA | NA | TRBV2 | CASLGGSSMMNTEAFF | TGTGCCAGCCTTGGAGGCAGCTCAATGATGAACACTGAAGCTTTCTTT
TRBJ1-1 | TRBD1 | NA | TRBV6-5 | CASRYRGDTEAFF | TGTGCCAGCAGATACAGGGGTGACACTGAAGCTTTCTTT
TRBJ2-7 | TRBD2 | NA | TRBV5-1 | CASSWSSGGIGDEQYF | TGCGCCAGCAGTTGGAGTAGCGGGGGGATCGGGGACGAGCAGTACTTC
TRBJ2-3 | TRBD1 | NA | TRBV7-8 | CASSFMVGGATDTQYF | TGTGCCAGCAGCTTCATGGTAGGGGGCGCAACAGATACGCAGTATTTT
TRBJ1-2 | NA | NA | TRBV5-6 | CASSSVRTEYYGYTF | TGTGCCAGCAGCTCAGTGAGGACAGAGTATTATGGCTACACCTTC
TRBJ2-1 | TRBD2 | once | TRBV29-1 | CSVEVLAGGFNEQFF | TGCAGCGTTGAAGTACTAGCGGGGGGATTCAATGAGCAGTTCTTC
TRBJ2-3 | NA | NA | TRBV4-1 | CASSRYRGARGTDTQYF | TGCGCCAGCAGCCGTTATCGGGGGGCGCGTGGCACAGATACGCAGTATTTT
TRBJ1-1 | NA | few | TRBV6-5 | CASSPRTLNTEAFF | TGTGCCAGCAGTCCTCGCACATTGAACACTGAAGCTTTCTTT
TRBJ2-7 | TRBD2 | NA | TRBV18 | CASSLGGGSYEQYF | TGTGCCAGCTCACTCGGCGGGGGGTCGTACGAGCAGTACTTC
TRBJ1-2 | TRBD1 | few | TRBV2 | CASSQTGSLGYGYTF | TGTGCCAGCAGTCAGACAGGGTCTCTCGGCTATGGCTACACCTTC
TRBJ1-4 | NA | once | TRBV19 | CASSIGGHKLFF | TGTGCCAGTAGTATAGGGGGCCACAAACTGTTTTTT
TRBJ1-3 | NA | once | TRBV6-6 | CASSPVSSGNTIYF | TGTGCCAGCAGTCCCGTTAGCTCTGGAAACACCATATATTTT
TRBJ2-7 | TRBD1 | NA | TRBV30 | CAWRKIRDRGYEQYF | TGTGCCTGGAGAAAGATCCGGGACAGGGGCTACGAGCAGTACTTC
TRBJ2-2 | NA | NA | TRBV4-3 | CASSHPYTGELFF | TGCGCCAGCAGCCACCCATACACCGGGGAGCTGTTTTTT
TRBJ1-2 | NA | NA | TRBV27 | CASSLRVFPGRDRGYTF | TGTGCCAGCAGTTTACGCGTTTTTCCAGGGAGGGATCGTGGCTACACCTTC